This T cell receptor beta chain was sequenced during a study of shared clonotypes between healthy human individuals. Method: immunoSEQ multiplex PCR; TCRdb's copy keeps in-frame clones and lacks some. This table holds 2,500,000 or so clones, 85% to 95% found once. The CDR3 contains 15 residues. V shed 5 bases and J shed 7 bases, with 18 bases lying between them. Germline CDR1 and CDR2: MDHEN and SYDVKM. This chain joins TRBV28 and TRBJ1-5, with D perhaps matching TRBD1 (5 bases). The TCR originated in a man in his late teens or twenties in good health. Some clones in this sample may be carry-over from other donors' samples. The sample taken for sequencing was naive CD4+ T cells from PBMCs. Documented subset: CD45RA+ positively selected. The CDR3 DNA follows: TGTGCCAGCAGTACCCCCCAGGGAAGTTCGCAGCCCCAGCATTTT. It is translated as CASSTPQGSSQPQHF.